Listed below are T cell receptor beta chains from one sample, sequenced in a study of response to subunit inactivated influenza vaccine. TCRdb fed the RT-PCR reads into MiXCR, producing one record per CDR3 protein. The table lists 450,000 to 600,000 distinct CDR3 sequences, approximately 7.2% of them singletons, with around 13% in the top ten. Specimen: PBMCs from blood, collected less than 30 months after vaccination. The receptors come from a man aged 50 to 75 who received an inactivated influenza vaccine. CDR3s include the opening cysteine and the closing phenylalanine or tryptophan. A D gene is named only where the DNA matches it firmly. Clone size is given for some rows only: seen once, a few or many times, or a class if the clone is expanded.

size	V	D	J	CDR3	DNA
.	TRBV19	TRBD2	TRBJ2-5	CASRVGRGVSETQYF	TGTGCCAGTAGAGTGGGGCGGGGGGTCTCGGAGACCCAGTACTTC
.	TRBV29-1	TRBD1	TRBJ1-2	CSVPGQGYYGYTF	TGCAGCGTCCCGGGACAGGGGTACTATGGCTACACCTTC
many	TRBV29-1	TRBD1	TRBJ2-7	CSVADRGRSLNEQYF	TGCAGCGTTGCGGACAGGGGGCGTTCCTTGAACGAGCAGTACTTC
many	TRBV20-1	.	TRBJ1-1	CSASRVNTEAFF	TGCAGTGCTAGTCGGGTGAACACTGAAGCTTTCTTT
many	TRBV29-1	.	TRBJ1-3	CSAQPGTSGNTIYF	TGCAGCGCCCAGCCCGGGACCTCTGGAAACACCATATATTTT
few	TRBV12-3/TRBV12-4	TRBD2	TRBJ2-2	CASSLASGSLFNGELFF	TGTGCCAGCAGTTTGGCTAGCGGGAGCTTATTTAACGGGGAGCTGTTTTTT
few	TRBV25-1	.	TRBJ2-2	CASSDTGRVAGELFF	TGTGCCAGCAGTGATACGGGTAGGGTCGCCGGGGAGCTGTTTTTT
few	TRBV27	.	TRBJ2-7	CASSPGGLHKFYEQYF	TGTGCCAGCAGTCCCGGGGGACTTCACAAATTCTACGAGCAGTACTTC
few	TRBV24-1	TRBD1	TRBJ2-7	CATSDPYRGEQYF	TGTGCCACCAGTGACCCTTACAGGGGCGAGCAGTACTTC
few	TRBV5-1	TRBD2	TRBJ2-6	CASSYQTSGPSGANVLTF	TGCGCCAGCAGCTACCAAACTAGCGGACCCTCTGGGGCCAACGTCCTGACTTTC
.	TRBV4-1	.	TRBJ1-2	CASSQARGVVHHGYTF	TGCGCCAGCAGCCAAGCTAGGGGGGTTGTTCACCATGGCTACACCTTC
many	TRBV20-1	.	TRBJ2-7	CSPSGGLYEQYF	TGCAGTCCCTCCGGTGGTCTCTACGAGCAGTACTTC
.	TRBV20-1	.	TRBJ1-1	CSASSSDSEAFF	TGCAGTGCTAGTAGTAGTGATTCTGAAGCTTTCTTT
many	TRBV9	.	TRBJ2-2	CASSVAQAGELFF	TGTGCCAGCAGCGTAGCACAGGCCGGGGAGCTGTTTTTT
few	TRBV29-1	.	TRBJ1-2	CSVSGVGYGYTF	TGCAGCGTTTCGGGGGTAGGCTATGGCTACACCTTC
many	TRBV7-6	TRBD2	TRBJ2-2	CASSPRTSENTGELFF	TGTGCCAGCAGCCCCCGGACTAGCGAGAACACCGGGGAGCTGTTTTTT
many	TRBV16	.	TRBJ2-1	CASSRTGLDRQFF	TGTGCCAGCAGTCGGACTGGCCTCGATAGACAGTTCTTC
.	TRBV20-1	TRBD1	TRBJ2-1	CSATAGQGDEQFF	TGCAGTGCTACGGCGGGACAGGGGGATGAGCAGTTCTTC
.	TRBV12-3/TRBV12-4	TRBD2	TRBJ2-2	CASISSGGATGELFF	TGTGCCAGCATTTCTAGCGGGGGGGCAACCGGGGAGCTGTTTTTT
few	TRBV5-4	TRBD1	TRBJ1-4	CASSLATGSKGNEKLFF	TGTGCCAGCAGCTTGGCGACAGGGAGCAAGGGGAATGAAAAACTGTTTTTT
few	TRBV7-9	TRBD2	TRBJ2-1	CASSSPTSGSYNEQFF	TGTGCCAGCAGCTCCCCCACTAGCGGGAGTTACAATGAGCAGTTCTTC
few	TRBV2	.	TRBJ1-1	CASSEFGEAFF	TGTGCCAGCAGTGAATTTGGTGAAGCTTTCTTT
.	TRBV29-1	.	TRBJ2-1	CSVEEVGLLPNEQFF	TGCAGCGTTGAAGAAGTAGGGCTACTTCCCAATGAGCAGTTCTTC
few	TRBV28	TRBD2	TRBJ2-5	CASSRLAGGTETQYF	TGTGCCAGCAGCAGACTAGCGGGAGGGACCGAGACCCAGTACTTC
few	TRBV20-1	TRBD2	TRBJ2-1	CSASSGRLLLNNEQFF	TGCAGTGCGAGTAGCGGGAGGTTGCTTCTTAACAATGAGCAGTTCTTC
few	TRBV24-1	.	TRBJ1-2	CATSDSTGYRGYTF	TGTGCCACCAGTGATTCGACGGGATACAGAGGCTACACCTTC
many	TRBV7-2	.	TRBJ2-1	CASSPYLAHIFYNEQFF	TGTGCCAGCAGCCCCTATCTAGCCCACATCTTCTACAATGAGCAGTTCTTC
few	TRBV7-6	.	TRBJ1-2	CASSPRGADYGYTF	TGTGCCAGCAGCCCGAGGGGGGCGGACTATGGCTACACCTTC
.	TRBV12-3/TRBV12-4	.	TRBJ2-2	CASTQSQELTGELFF	TGTGCCAGTACGCAGTCGCAGGAGCTTACCGGGGAGCTGTTTTTT
few	TRBV29-1	TRBD1	TRBJ1-2	CSGLGQTYGYTF	TGCAGCGGGTTGGGACAGACCTATGGCTACACCTTC
.	TRBV27	TRBD2	TRBJ2-1	CASRIMRGYGDEQFF	TGTGCCAGCAGAATTATGCGGGGGTACGGCGATGAGCAGTTCTTC
many	TRBV7-9	TRBD1	TRBJ2-4	CASSSGQEAKNIQYF	TGTGCCAGCAGCTCGGGACAGGAAGCCAAAAACATTCAGTACTTC
many	TRBV4-2	.	TRBJ1-2	CASSQVAANYGYTF	TGTGCCAGCAGCCAAGTCGCGGCTAACTATGGCTACACCTTC
.	TRBV28	TRBD2	TRBJ2-3	CASRFARGGGTDTQYF	TGTGCCAGTCGCTTCGCTCGGGGGGGAGGCACAGATACGCAGTATTTT
many	TRBV28	.	TRBJ1-5	CASSSPQGRHQPQHF	TGTGCCAGCAGTTCACCGCAGGGAAGGCATCAGCCCCAGCATTTT
.	TRBV11-2	.	TRBJ1-1	CASSLARGGVNTEAFF	TGTGCCAGCAGCTTAGCTCGGGGCGGGGTAAACACTGAAGCTTTCTTT
many	TRBV7-9	TRBD1	TRBJ2-7	CASSPRTGSYEQYF	TGTGCCAGCAGCCCAAGGACAGGGTCCTACGAGCAGTACTTC
many	TRBV25-1	.	TRBJ2-5	CASSEHEGAGETQYF	TGTGCCAGCAGTGAGCATGAGGGGGCGGGGGAGACCCAGTACTTC
.	TRBV7-9	.	TRBJ2-6	CAPETTRSSGANVLTF	TGTGCCCCCGAGACTACCAGGAGCTCTGGGGCCAACGTCCTGACTTTC
few	TRBV4-3	.	TRBJ2-1	CASSLEPTGYEQFF	TGCGCCAGCAGCCTAGAGCCCACAGGCTATGAGCAGTTCTTC
many	TRBV29-1	TRBD2	TRBJ2-1	CSVSGSGSSYNEQFF	TGCAGCGTTTCGGGTAGCGGGAGCTCCTACAATGAGCAGTTCTTC
.	TRBV7-2	TRBD2	TRBJ2-3	CASSYSPQRGGLDTQYF	TGTGCCAGCAGCTATAGTCCCCAGCGGGGAGGCTTGGATACGCAGTATTTT
few	TRBV29-1	TRBD1	TRBJ2-7	CSVVIGTGGYEQYF	TGCAGCGTTGTTATTGGGACAGGAGGCTACGAGCAGTACTTC
.	TRBV18	TRBD1	TRBJ2-2	CASSPRTPGQGSDTGELFF	TGTGCCAGCTCACCAAGGACCCCGGGACAGGGTTCTGACACCGGGGAGCTGTTTTTT
.	TRBV3-1	.	TRBJ1-5	CASSQDGRIRHF	TGTGCCAGCAGCCAAGATGGGAGGATAAGGCATTTT